A selection of T cell receptor beta chains follows, all from one sample in a study of CD8+ T cells in alopecia areata. Sequenced by immunoSEQ multiplex PCR; TCRdb stores in-frame clones only, minus some. The sample has 45,000 to 70,000 clones, around 97% seen once. The sample consisted of CD8+ T cells sorted from blood, taken at week 0. The source of these receptors is a human donor with alopecia areata. The CDR3 runs from the conserved cysteine through the conserved F or W. A D gene is named only where the DNA matches it firmly. Some rows have no size entry. The others give once, few or many, or a class for an expanded clone.

TRBV7-8	.	TRBJ1-3	.	TGTGCCAGCAGCTCTCGTCGGGGGGGAACTGGAAACACCATATATTTT	CASSSRRGGTGNTIYF
TRBV7-9	.	TRBJ2-1	.	TGTGCCAGCAGCCGTCAGCGGGCACCCCACAATGAGCAGTTCTTC	CASSRQRAPHNEQFF
TRBV7-9	.	TRBJ1-3	.	TGTGCCAGCAGCTTCCCGGAGGGTGTCGATCGAAACACCATATATTTT	CASSFPEGVDRNTIYF
TRBV5-1	.	TRBJ2-6	few	TGCGCCAGCAGCACAGATGGGGCTTACTCTGGGGCCAACGTCCTGACTTTC	CASSTDGAYSGANVLTF
TRBV4-1	.	TRBJ2-7	once	TGCGCCAGCAGCCAAGATGGTCGGGCCTACGAGCAGTACTTC	CASSQDGRAYEQYF
TRBV13	TRBD2	TRBJ2-7	.	TGTGCCAGCAGCTTTCTAGCGGGGAGCCACGAGCAGTACTTC	CASSFLAGSHEQYF
TRBV19	.	TRBJ1-1	.	TGTGCCAGTAGTATCGGACCCCAGGGGAACCCTGAAGCTTTCTTT	CASSIGPQGNPEAFF
TRBV4-2	TRBD2	TRBJ2-3	.	TGTGCCAGCAGCCAAATTGGGCTCATTGGGTGGGAGCGGGGGGTTCGATCTAGCACAGATACGCAGTATTTT	CASSQIGLIGWERGVRSSTDTQYF
TRBV29-1	.	TRBJ2-5	.	TGCAGCGTTGAAGATCGTGGGGATAAAGAGACCCAGTACTTC	CSVEDRGDKETQYF
TRBV27	TRBD1	TRBJ1-2	.	TGTGCCAGCAGTTGGGACAGGGGAAACTATGGCTACACCTTC	CASSWDRGNYGYTF
TRBV7-6	TRBD2	TRBJ2-3	.	TGTGCCAGCAGCTGGGGGACTAGCGGGGGGCTGGATACGCAGTATTTT	CASSWGTSGGLDTQYF
TRBV7-9	.	TRBJ2-7	.	TGTGCCAGCAGTCCCACAGGGAACTACGAGCAGTACTTC	CASSPTGNYEQYF
TRBV6-5	TRBD2	TRBJ2-7	.	TGTGCCAGCTGTAAACTAGCGGGGGGCTCCTACGAGCAGTACTTC	CASCKLAGGSYEQYF
TRBV12-5	.	TRBJ2-2	.	TGTGCTAGTGGTTTTACGACGAAGGGCCCGAACACCGGGGAGCTGTTTTTT	CASGFTTKGPNTGELFF
TRBV4-3	.	TRBJ2-5	.	TGCGCCAGCAGCCAAGATAGGGGGGCCGATGAGACCCAGTACTTC	CASSQDRGADETQYF